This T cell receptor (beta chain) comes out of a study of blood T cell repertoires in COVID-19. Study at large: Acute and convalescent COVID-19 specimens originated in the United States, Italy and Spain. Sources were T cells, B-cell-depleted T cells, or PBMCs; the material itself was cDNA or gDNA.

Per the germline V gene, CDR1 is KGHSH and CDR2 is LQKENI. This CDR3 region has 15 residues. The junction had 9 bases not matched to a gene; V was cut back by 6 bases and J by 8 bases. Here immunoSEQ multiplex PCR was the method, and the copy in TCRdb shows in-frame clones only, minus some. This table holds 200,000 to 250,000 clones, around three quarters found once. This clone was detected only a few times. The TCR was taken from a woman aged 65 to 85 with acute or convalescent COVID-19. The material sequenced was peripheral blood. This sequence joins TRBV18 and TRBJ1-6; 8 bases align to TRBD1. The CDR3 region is CASSYTGGEDSPLHF. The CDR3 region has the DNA TGTGCCAGCTCGTATACAGGGGGAGAGGATTCACCCCTCCACTTT.